This T cell receptor (beta chain) appears in the sequencing data of a study of radiotherapy plus CTLA-4 blockade in lung cancer. Broader study findings: The authors reported that early blood T cell clone dynamics, with interferon-beta, best predicted response.

Germline V CDR1 and CDR2: SEHNR, FQNEAQ (reference sequence). This CDR3 contains 13 residues. V shed 8 bases and J shed 5 bases, with 12 bases lying between them. This clone has more than one count but fewer than ten. Its antigen is currently unknown. Data came from immunoSEQ multiplex PCR; TCRdb stores just in-frame clones and leaves some out. This repertoire shows around 70,000 clones, around 69% found once; its top ten account for roughly 15%. The chain uses TRBV7-9 and TRBJ1-4; weak D call: TRBD1 (6 bases). The input for sequencing was peripheral blood, taken from a patient treated with radiotherapy plus ipilimumab. This clonotype was sampled from a human donor with non-small cell lung cancer whose response to radiotherapy plus ipilimumab could not be evaluated. Some clones in this sample may be carry-over from other donors' samples. The CDR3 is CASGHRANEKLFF. The CDR3 DNA sequence: TGTGCCAGCGGGCACAGGGCAAATGAAAAACTGTTTTTT.